These 21 T cell receptor beta chains came from one sample sequenced in a study of T cells after posttransplantation cyclophosphamide (dated by TCRdb to about 2016). Receptors were amplified or captured by the immunoSEQ multiplex PCR assay. TCRdb mirrors the immuneACCESS table, restricted to in-frame sequences. Some clones are absent from its copies; in checked studies, under half trace to an unresolved V gene, and the reason for the others is unknown. Here the sample lists 40,000 to 60,000 clones, none seen once only. The ten largest clones add up to roughly 2% of the sample. The specimen sequenced was PBMCs. The receptor set was obtained from a man aged 40-49 years in good health, CMV-negative, and a related stem cell transplant donor.

Many counts were recorded for this clone. The chain uses TRBV5-1 and TRBJ2-7; 7 nucleotides agree with TRBD1. Germline CDR1 SGHRS, CDR2 YFSETQ. The CDR3 is 13 residues long. The trim removed 3 bases at V and 4 bases at J, leaving 4 bases unmatched. The CDR3: CASSWAGGYEQYF. DNA of the CDR3: TGCGCCAGCAGCTGGGCAGGGGGTTACGAGCAGTACTTC. The variable domain in full, with the rest retrieved from reference TRBV5-1 and TRBJ2-7, is KAGVTQTPRYLIKTRGQQVTLSCSPISGHRSVSWYQQTPGQGLQFLFEYFSETQRNKGNFPGRFSGRQFSNSRSEMNVSTLELGDSALYLCASSWAGGYEQYFGPGTRLTVT.

This clone was recorded many times. This sequence joins TRBV27 and TRBJ1-3; tentatively, D is TRBD1 (5 bases). Trimming took off 5 bases at V and 0 bases at J, with 14 bases between the two ends. This CDR3 has 16 residues. Germline loops: CDR1 MNHEY, CDR2 SMNVEV (reference sequence). The DNA for the CDR3 is TGTGCCAGCAGTCCTGGGACTTTTCTCTCTGGAAACACCATATATTTT. Translation: CASSPGTFLSGNTIYF.

This clone was observed a few times. A much more abundant neighbour one base away suggests this may be a read error. V and J are TRBV28 and TRBJ2-7; no definite D call. This CDR3 is built from 11 residues. CDR1 and CDR2 (germline): MDHEN, SYDVKM. The CDR3 reads CAGSSTHEQYF. In DNA, the CDR3 is TGTGCCGGCAGTTCAACACACGAGCAGTACTTC.

This clone was seen at least ten times. The CDR3 DNA is TGTGCCAGCAGTTCCCGCTCTGGTAGAGCTGAAGCTTTCTTT. Amino acid sequence: CASSSRSGRAEAFF. The genes are TRBV27 and TRBJ1-1, with D hard to call. Germline loops: CDR1 MNHEY, CDR2 SMNVEV (reference sequence). Trimming took 4 bases from V and 6 from J, leaving 15 bases between them. CDR3 length equals 14 residues.

This clone was counted at least ten times. V is TRBV19 and J is TRBJ1-5, with 7 bases aligning to TRBD1. There are 14 residues in the CDR3. Trimming cost V 8 bases and J 5 bases; bases outside gene matches: 9. Germline V gene lookup returns CDR1 LNHDA and CDR2 SQIVND (reference sequence). In DNA, the CDR3 is TGTGCCAGTGACCGGGACAGCAGATATCAGCCCCAGCATTTT. Translating it yields CASDRDSRYQPQHF.

This clone came up many times. The chain carries TRBV30 and TRBJ2-4, with 7 bases lining up with TRBD1. The CDR3 extends over 17 amino acids. Per germline, CDR1 GTSNPN and CDR2 SVGIG (reference sequence). The J segment lost 3 bases and the V segment lost 2 bases, leaving 13 bases of the junction unmatched. The CDR3 sequence: CAWSFTGVPMGKNIQYF. DNA for the CDR3: TGTGCCTGGAGTTTTACAGGGGTGCCAATGGGCAAAAACATTCAGTACTTC.

There are many counts of this clone. V gene TRBV29-1 combines with J gene TRBJ2-3; 8 nucleotides align to TRBD2. The junction had 5 bases not matched to a gene; V was cut back by 6 bases and J by 6 bases. CDR1 is SQVTM, CDR2 ANQGSEA, per germline. The CDR3 spans 12 residues. The CDR3: CSVKREMDTQYF. CDR3 coding DNA: TGCAGCGTAAAGCGGGAGATGGATACGCAGTATTTT.

This clone was counted ten times or more. V usage is TRBV11-2 and J usage is TRBJ2-7, with TRBD2 matching 8 bases. The germline V gene encodes CDR1 SGHAT and CDR2 FQNNGV. This CDR3 region has 14 residues. J gave up 4 bases and V 7 bases, and 9 bases lay outside the gene matches. The CDR3 nucleotides read TGTGCCAGCACCAGCCGGAGCGGGAGATACGAGCAGTACTTC. Translating gives CASTSRSGRYEQYF.

In this sample, this clone turned up many times. The chain uses TRBV11-2 and TRBJ2-5; the match to TRBD1 covers 7 bases. Germline-derived CDR1 and CDR2 are SGHAT and FQNNGV. CDR3 size: 15 residues. Germline trimming cut 5 bases from V and 5 bases from J; bases unmatched to any gene: 11. DNA for the CDR3: TGTGCCAGCAGCCCCGTCAGGGGGAGTGGGGAGACCCAGTACTTC. It translates to CASSPVRGSGETQYF.

This clone was recorded at least ten times. The genes are TRBV6-6 and TRBJ2-3, with 14 bases that match TRBD2. The CDR3 runs to 16 residues. Germline loops: CDR1 MNHNY, CDR2 SVGAGI (reference sequence). Unmatched junction bases numbered 7, after V lost 5 bases and J lost 6 bases. CDR3 loop: CASSPRLAGGSDTQYF. The CDR3 nucleotides read TGTGCCAGCAGTCCCAGACTAGCGGGAGGGAGCGATACGCAGTATTTT.

This clone was observed at least ten times. The chain has TRBV28 and TRBJ2-1; TRBD2 matches 7 bases. V lost 6 bases, J lost 8 bases, and 4 bases stayed unmatched. The germline V gene has CDR1 MDHEN and CDR2 SYDVKM. The CDR3 has 12 amino acids. The CDR3 DNA follows: TGTGCCAGCAGAGACACTAGCGATGAGCAGTTCTTC. This codes for CASRDTSDEQFF.

This clone has at least ten counts. The gene calls are TRBV29-1 and TRBJ2-1; TRBD1 aligns across 7 bases. The germline gives CDR1 SQVTM, CDR2 ANQGSEA. CDR3 size: 15 residues. J gave up 3 bases and V 7 bases, and 12 bases lay outside the gene matches. The CDR3 DNA follows: TGCAGCGCTATAACCGGGACAGTTAACTACAATGAGCAGTTCTTC. It specifies CSAITGTVNYNEQFF.

This clone was found a few times. This sequence joins TRBV5-4 and TRBJ2-7; the D gene is possibly TRBD2 (6 bases). Judging by the DNA end, TRBJ2-5 fits better; the J call may be wrong. This CDR3 is 15 amino acids long. Germline V gene lookup returns CDR1 SGHNT and CDR2 YYREEE (reference sequence). Written as DNA, the CDR3 is TGTGCCAGCAGCTGGAGGGTGGGGCAGAGGGAGACCCAGTACTTC. Encoded protein: CASSWRVGQRETQYF.

Ten or more counts support this clone. The V gene is TRBV7-6, the J gene TRBJ1-1; 8 bases fit TRBD1. The CDR3 covers 15 residues. The germline gives CDR1 SGHVS, CDR2 FNYEAQ. With 1 base clipped from V and 7 bases from J, the junction kept 8 bases outside the gene matches. The CDR3 region is CASSLVGDRQHEAFF. The CDR3 nucleotides read TGTGCCAGCAGCTTAGTTGGGGACAGGCAGCATGAAGCTTTCTTT.

This clone was detected a few times. The rearrangement joins TRBV6-5 to TRBJ1-1; 7 nucleotides agree with TRBD1. Per the germline V gene, CDR1 is MNHEY and CDR2 is SVGAGI. This CDR3 region has 15 residues. With V trimmed by 5 bases and J by 0 bases, 6 bases remained unmatched. The CDR3 protein is CASSQDRELNTEAFF. In DNA form, the CDR3 reads TGTGCCAGCAGTCAAGACAGGGAATTGAACACTGAAGCTTTCTTT.

This clone was observed at least ten times. V is TRBV19 and J is TRBJ2-3; D remains ambiguous. V shed 6 bases and J shed 2 bases, with 9 bases lying between them. Germline CDR1 is LNHDA and CDR2 is SQIVND (reference sequence). The CDR3 consists of 13 residues. The CDR3 nucleotides are TGTGCCAGTAGGAGTATCCCCACAGATACGCAGTATTTT. It codes for CASRSIPTDTQYF.

At least ten counts were recorded for this clone. This chain's CDR3 is CASGANMRYTQYF. CDR3 nucleotide sequence: TGTGCCAGCGGAGCGAATATGCGGTATACGCAGTATTTT. The rearrangement links TRBV6-5 to TRBJ2-3, with D unresolved. Germline assignment: CDR1 MNHEY and CDR2 SVGAGI. V dropped 8 bases and J dropped 7 bases, with 16 bases sitting between them. The CDR3 covers 13 residues.

Many counts were recorded for this clone. The J gene is TRBJ2-1, the V gene TRBV18, with 8 bases aligning to TRBD1. Trimming at V came to 4 bases and at J to 6 bases, leaving 11 bases not matched to a gene. There are 16 residues in the CDR3. Germline CDR1 and CDR2: KGHSH and LQKENI. The chain's CDR3 is CASSLPGTGLSNEQFF. The CDR3 DNA follows: TGTGCCAGCTCACTACCGGGGACAGGTTTGAGCAATGAGCAGTTCTTC.

Ten or more counts support this clone. J is TRBJ2-7 and V is TRBV5-6; D is undetermined. The germline V and J ends were trimmed by 0 bases and 2 bases, with 12 bases remaining between them. Germline assignment: CDR1 SGHDT and CDR2 YYEEEE. This CDR3 contains 15 residues. The chain's CDR3 is CASSLEGDYPYEQYF. The CDR3 bases are TGTGCCAGCAGCTTGGAAGGAGATTACCCCTACGAGCAGTACTTC. Full variable domain (rest looked up from reference TRBV5-6 and TRBJ2-7): DAGVTQSPTHLIKTRGQQVTLRCSPKSGHDTVSWYQQALGQGPQFIFQYYEEEERQRGNFPDRFSGHQFPNYSSELNVNALLLGDSALYLCASSLEGDYPYEQYFGPGTRLTVT.

At least ten counts were recorded for this clone. CDR3 sequence reads: CASSQGLTNEQFF. The CDR3 DNA follows: TGCGCCAGCAGCCAAGGACTGACCAATGAGCAGTTCTTC. V is TRBV4-3 and J is TRBJ2-1, with D unresolved. This CDR3 has 13 amino acids. Trimming cost V 1 base and J 6 bases, with 7 bases left between them. The germline CDR1 and CDR2 sequences are LGHNA and YSLEER.

This clone was counted ten times or more. The V gene is TRBV15, the J gene TRBJ1-2, with D uncertain. CDR1 is LNHNV, CDR2 YYDKDF, per germline (reference sequence). CDR3 length equals 13 residues. The V and J ends lost 0 bases and 4 bases respectively, with 6 bases between them. DNA of the CDR3: TGTGCCACCAGCAGAGATGAGCTCTATGGCTACACCTTC. Translated: CATSRDELYGYTF.